The rows below give T cell receptor beta chains drawn from one sample of a study of blood T cell repertoires in COVID-19. Here immunoSEQ multiplex PCR was the method, and the copy in TCRdb shows in-frame clones only, minus some. The repertoire holds under 35,000 clones, with around nine tenths as singletons. The sequenced material came from peripheral blood. All receptors come from a man between 65 and 80 years old with active COVID-19. Both conserved end residues are part of each CDR3. The D gene is left open where the match is weak. Size is omitted from some rows. Given values are once, few, many or a class for expanded clones.

TRBJ2-1 - TRBV28 TRBD2 CASSPVGTSVPNEQFF TGTGCCAGCAGCCCCGTCGGGACTAGCGTACCTAATGAGCAGTTCTTC
TRBJ2-3 - TRBV13 - CASSYITSRVEDTQYF TGTGCCAGCAGTTACATAACTAGTAGGGTCGAGGATACGCAGTATTTT
TRBJ1-3 - TRBV3-1/TRBV3-2 - CASSQDLLSSGNTIYF TGTGCCAGCAGCCAAGATTTACTTTCCTCTGGAAACACCATATATTTT
TRBJ2-3 - TRBV5-1 - CASRELGQTDTQYF TGCGCCAGCAGAGAACTAGGACAGACAGATACGCAGTATTTT
TRBJ1-2 - TRBV9 TRBD1 CASSLAGTGGYTF TGTGCCAGCAGCCTAGCCGGGACAGGAGGCTACACCTTC
TRBJ2-3 - TRBV5-1 TRBD2 CASSPGLAEDTQYF TGCGCCAGCAGCCCGGGACTAGCGGAAGATACGCAGTATTTT
TRBJ1-4 - TRBV6-5 - CASRRVATNEKLFF TGTGCCAGCAGGAGAGTTGCAACTAATGAAAAACTGTTTTTT
TRBJ2-1 - TRBV6-2/TRBV6-3 TRBD2 CASSTRLAGGRDEQFF TGTGCCAGCAGTACACGACTAGCGGGAGGGCGGGATGAGCAGTTCTTC
TRBJ1-1 - TRBV3-1/TRBV3-2 - CASSPRVNTEAFF TGTGCCAGCAGCCCCCGGGTGAACACTGAAGCTTTCTTT
TRBJ2-3 - TRBV20-1 - CSAGIEHTQYF TGCAGTGCCGGGATAGAGCATACGCAGTATTTT
TRBJ1-3 - TRBV30 TRBD1 CAWSPGTGSGNTIYF TGTGCCTGGAGTCCTGGGACAGGGTCCGGAAACACCATATATTTT
TRBJ2-7 - TRBV5-4 - CASSGGGGIYEQYF TGTGCCAGCAGCGGGGGGGGCGGGATCTACGAGCAGTACTTC
TRBJ1-5 - TRBV6-6 - CASTPVTGPNQPQHF TGTGCCAGCACCCCGGTGACAGGCCCCAATCAGCCCCAGCATTTT
TRBJ2-5 - TRBV10-1 TRBD2 CASSESSGNRETQYF TGCGCCAGCAGTGAGTCAAGCGGGAACAGAGAGACCCAGTACTTC
TRBJ2-5 - TRBV5-1 - CASSSGNLGQETQYF TGCGCCAGCAGCTCCGGGAATCTGGGCCAAGAGACCCAGTACTTC
TRBJ2-1 - TRBV4-1 TRBD2 CASSQPRLAVYNEQFF TGCGCCAGCAGCCAACCCCGACTAGCGGTCTACAATGAGCAGTTCTTC
TRBJ1-1 - TRBV18 TRBD1 CASSHSMIPGQGAKTEAFF TGTGCCAGCTCACACTCCATGATCCCGGGACAGGGGGCGAAAACTGAAGCTTTCTTT
TRBJ2-1 - TRBV7-9 - CASSQGVAGSSYNEQFF TGTGCCAGCAGCCAGGGGGTAGCGGGGAGCTCCTACAATGAGCAGTTCTTC
TRBJ1-1 - TRBV18 - CASSPGGEGTEAFF TGTGCCAGCTCACCAGGCGGTGAGGGCACTGAAGCTTTCTTT
TRBJ2-3 - TRBV24-1 TRBD1 CATSEGGQGSLDTQYF TGTGCCACCAGTGAAGGGGGACAGGGTTCTCTAGATACGCAGTATTTT
TRBJ2-6 - TRBV9 TRBD2 CASSVGGRAGANVLTF TGTGCCAGCAGCGTTGGCGGGAGGGCTGGGGCCAACGTCCTGACTTTC
TRBJ2-1 - TRBV20-1 - CSARLYEQFF TGCAGTGCTAGACTGTATGAGCAGTTCTTC
TRBJ2-3 few TRBV3-1/TRBV3-2 TRBD2 CASSRGLAGVGSDTQYF TGTGCCAGCAGCCGAGGACTAGCGGGAGTAGGGTCAGATACGCAGTATTTT